This T cell receptor (beta chain) was identified during a study of T cell responses to AZD1222 COVID-19 vaccine. Background on the study: Combined were second doses at about 4 or about 12 weeks. Points from the study as a whole: Repertoires were obtained only post-peak T cell response. Only six or seven AZD1222 recipients tested seropositive at baseline.

CDR1 is MNHEY, CDR2 SMNVEV, per germline (reference sequence). The CDR3 totals 14 residues. V was cut by 6 bases and J by 4 bases, with 15 bases left in between. Regarding this clone: Its antigen is still unknown.

The data were produced by immunoSEQ multiplex PCR, yet TCRdb's version contains in-frame clones alone and is incomplete. Of fewer than 200,000 clones listed, around nine tenths were seen once; the top ten hold 2.6%. V gene TRBV27 combines with J gene TRBJ1-1; D possibly corresponds to TRBD1 (6 bases). The sequence derives from an adult in good health. Source: peripheral blood, taken on day 0 of AZD1222 vaccination. The CDR3 DNA is TGTGCCAGCAGCACAATTAGGGGGGGCACTGAAGCTTTCTTT. Amino acids: CASSTIRGGTEAFF.